This entry lists 2 T cell receptor beta chains sequenced from one sample in a study of human T cells and chemical hapten exposure. One entry per CDR3 protein, called by TCRdb with MiXCR from the RACE reads. In the table there are a few hundred thousand distinct CDR3 sequences, about 6% of which are singletons. Time point in this sample: patch test 2, 6 weeks after DPC sensitization. The treatment here: therapeutic diphenylcyclopropenone sensitization with weekly scalp DPC. The sample was whole blood, taken in connection with sensitization to the hapten diphenylcyclopropenone (DPC). The receptors originated from a woman aged 18-35 years with alopecia areata. Some clones in this sample may be carry-over from other donors' samples.

The rearrangement joins TRBV27 to TRBJ2-7; D possibly corresponds to TRBD2 (5 bases). The germline V gene encodes CDR1 MNHEY and CDR2 SMNVEV (reference sequence). The V end was cut by 3 bases, the J end by 3 bases, with 9 bases between. The CDR3 has 13 amino acids. The CDR3 reads CASSFSGYYEQYF. CDR3 nucleotides: TGTGCCAGCAGTTTCTCGGGGTACTACGAGCAGTACTTC.

This chain links TRBV12-3 or TRBV12-4 with TRBJ1-5; D is perhaps TRBD1 (5 bases). CDR3 length: 13 amino acids. V lost 9 bases and J lost 4, with 13 bases in between. The CDR3 sequence is CASSTALNQPQHF. In DNA form, the CDR3 reads TGTGCCAGTTCGACAGCGCTTAATCAGCCCCAGCATTTT.